These 24 T cell receptor beta chains originate from one sample sequenced in a study of shared clonotypes between healthy human individuals. Assay used: immunoSEQ multiplex PCR; TCRdb lists only in-frame clones, some missing. In the table there are roughly 2,300,000 clones, under 95% of which are singletons. Material: naive CD4+ T cells from PBMCs. Subset in this sample: CD45RA+ positively selected. The receptors here all came from a man between 18 and 35 years old in good health. Some clones in this sample may be carry-over from other donors' samples.

The chain recombines TRBV11-3 with TRBJ2-7; D gene uncertain. Germline lookup yields CDR1 SGHNT and CDR2 YENEEA. This CDR3 contains 15 residues. V was pared by 3 bases and J by 2 bases, with 14 bases between. CDR3 DNA sequence: TGTGCCAGCAGCTTTGGGCCGACTCCGACCTACGAGCAGTACTTC. This sequence encodes CASSFGPTPTYEQYF.

The V call is TRBV10-1, the J call TRBJ2-7; either TRBD1 or TRBD2 may fit D (6 bases each). V gave up 6 bases and J gave up 3 bases, with 18 bases separating them. Looked up from germline, CDR1 is WNHNN and CDR2 is SYGVQD (reference sequence). This CDR3 region has 15 residues. The chain's CDR3 is CASSGGLGLIYEQYF. CDR3 sequence (DNA): TGCGCCAGCAGCGGGGGCCTAGGACTGATCTACGAGCAGTACTTC.

This chain connects TRBV19 to TRBJ1-3; no firm D call. CDR1 is LNHDA, CDR2 SQIVND, per germline (reference sequence). V lost 4 bases to trimming and J lost 0 bases, with 13 bases between them. This CDR3 has 16 amino acids. The chain's CDR3 is CASSTGRLSSGNTIYF. The CDR3 coding sequence is TGTGCCAGTAGTACCGGACGGCTAAGCTCTGGAAACACCATATATTTT.

The rearrangement joins TRBV30 to TRBJ2-1, with 7 positions matching TRBD2. Germline V gene data show CDR1 as GTSNPN and CDR2 as SVGIG (reference sequence). The CDR3 is 14 amino acids. The J segment lost 5 bases and the V segment lost 0 bases, leaving 4 bases of the junction unmatched. CDR3 nucleotides: TGTGCCTGGAGTGTAGGCGGGAGCCACAATGAGCAGTTCTTC. It is translated as CAWSVGGSHNEQFF.

V gene TRBV28 combines with J gene TRBJ1-5, with D maybe TRBD1 (5 bases). The CDR3 length is 15 residues. CDR1 MDHEN and CDR2 SYDVKM come from the germline V gene. V was clipped by 6 bases and J by 1 base, with 13 bases between them. This chain's CDR3 is CASRSPRGSNQPQHF. CDR3 DNA: TGTGCCAGCAGATCCCCACGGGGGAGCAATCAGCCCCAGCATTTT.

V usage is TRBV11-2 and J usage is TRBJ2-5; D is perhaps TRBD1 (6 bases). The CDR3 has 16 amino acids. The V gene lost 5 bases and the J gene lost 1 base, with 17 bases spanning the gap. In germline, CDR1 is SGHAT, CDR2 FQNNGV. The CDR3: CASSQGQRTSQETQYF. The CDR3 DNA is TGTGCCAGCAGCCAGGGACAACGCACCTCCCAAGAGACCCAGTACTTC.

V gene TRBV28 combines with J gene TRBJ2-5; D is possibly TRBD2 (6 bases). Germline V gives CDR1 MDHEN, CDR2 SYDVKM. This CDR3 has 16 residues. V shed 2 bases and J shed 5 bases, with 18 bases lying between them. CDR3 nucleotides: TGTGCCAGCAGTTTAGTTTTGGGGGGAGCCGTGGAGACCCAGTACTTC. It specifies CASSLVLGGAVETQYF.

This chain connects TRBV30 to TRBJ2-1; 7 bases match TRBD2. Germline trimming cut 5 bases from V and 6 bases from J; bases unmatched to any gene: 7. Germline loops: CDR1 GTSNPN, CDR2 SVGIG (reference sequence). This CDR3 is 13 amino acids long. The CDR3 sequence: CAWGVAGTNEQFF. The CDR3 bases are TGTGCCTGGGGGGTAGCGGGTACCAATGAGCAGTTCTTC. Full variable domain (missing parts from reference TRBV30 and TRBJ2-1): SQTIHQWPATLVQPVGSPLSLECTVEGTSNPNLYWYRQAAGRGLQLLFYSVGIGQISSEVPQNLSASRPQDRQFILSSKKLLLSDSGFYLCAWGVAGTNEQFFGPGTRLTVL.

The rearrangement links TRBV7-8 to TRBJ2-7; TRBD1 matches at 8 bases. CDR3 length: 19 residues. V gave up 5 bases and J gave up 0 bases; unmatched junction bases: 18. Per germline, CDR1 SGHVS and CDR2 FQNEAQ. The CDR3 DNA follows: TGTGCCAGCAGCCAGGGGGCCTATGGGTCACTACTATCCTCCTACGAGCAGTACTTC. Its protein product is CASSQGAYGSLLSSYEQYF.

The V call is TRBV28, the J call TRBJ1-6, with D hard to call. Trimming cost V 10 bases and J 7 bases, with 17 bases left between them. The CDR3 is 14 residues long. Germline CDR1 reads MDHEN; CDR2 reads SYDVKM. CDR3 region: CATRWQLWNSPLHF. CDR3 nucleotides: TGTGCCACCAGATGGCAGCTGTGGAATTCACCCCTCCACTTT.

The chain recombines TRBV7-8 with TRBJ2-7, with TRBD1 identical over 8 bases. CDR1 SGHVS and CDR2 FQNEAQ come from the germline V gene. V lost 5 bases, J lost 2 bases, and 5 bases stayed unmatched. The length of the CDR3 is 14 residues. CDR3 DNA sequence: TGTGCCAGCAGCCGCACGACAGGGGCCTACGAGCAGTACTTC. The encoded protein is CASSRTTGAYEQYF.

Concerning this clone itself: This CDR3 is also generated by other DNA sequences in the sample. The chain couples TRBV5-1 to TRBJ2-3; D is perhaps TRBD1 (5 bases). From germline, CDR1 is SGHRS and CDR2 YFSETQ. The CDR3 has 15 amino acids. V was cut by 1 base and J by 6 bases, with 15 bases left in between. Written as DNA, the CDR3 is TGCGCCAGCAGCTTGCAAGGGGCCTCCACTGATACGCAGTATTTT. Protein: CASSLQGASTDTQYF.

The V call is TRBV11-3, the J call TRBJ2-1, with D perhaps TRBD2 (5 bases). The V gene's germline CDR1 is SGHNT and CDR2 YENEEA. Trimming took off 5 bases at V and 5 bases at J, with 19 bases between the two ends. This CDR3 comprises 16 residues. CDR3 loop: CASSLRTGETNNEQFF. The CDR3 nucleotides are TGTGCCAGCAGCCTACGGACTGGGGAAACTAACAATGAGCAGTTCTTC.

The chain links TRBV7-2 to TRBJ2-7; 10 bases are a match to TRBD2. The V segment lost 0 bases and the J segment 0 bases; nucleotides outside the gene matches: 2. The germline V gene encodes CDR1 SGHTA and CDR2 FQGNSA. The CDR3 length is 16 residues. This CDR3 reads CASSLASGGSSYEQYF. The CDR3 coding sequence is TGTGCCAGCAGCTTAGCTAGCGGGGGGAGCTCCTACGAGCAGTACTTC.

The chain couples TRBV27 to TRBJ2-7; D might be TRBD2 (5 bases). The germline gives CDR1 MNHEY, CDR2 SMNVEV (reference sequence). Deletions cut 6 bases from V and 6 bases from J, with 9 bases between. The CDR3 sequence is 11 residues long. The CDR3 DNA reads as TGTGCCAGCAGGACGGGGAGCGAGCAGTACTTC. It is translated as CASRTGSEQYF.

The chain has TRBV9 and TRBJ2-1; D is possibly TRBD2 (6 bases). The V gene lost 3 bases and the J gene lost 10 bases, with 17 bases spanning the gap. In germline, CDR1 is SGDLS, CDR2 YYNGEE. The CDR3 covers 14 residues. The CDR3 DNA is TGTGCCAGCAGCGAGGGACTTAGATCGCGCGAGCAGTTCTTC. It codes for CASSEGLRSREQFF.

Note on this clone: Other DNA sequences of this sample code for an identical CDR3. The J gene is TRBJ2-1, the V gene TRBV5-1; D not resolved. V was pared by 4 bases and J by 9 bases, with 8 bases between. The CDR3 has 11 residues. CDR1 is SGHRS, CDR2 YFSETQ, per germline. The CDR3, as DNA: TGCGCCAGCAGCCTCGAAACTGAGCAGTTCTTC. It translates to CASSLETEQFF.

The V and J genes are TRBV28 and TRBJ1-3; no reliable D call. CDR1 and CDR2 from the germline V gene are MDHEN and SYDVKM. The CDR3 extends over 14 amino acids. V was trimmed by 5 bases and J by 2 bases, leaving 10 bases between them. CDR3 protein: CASSEPQTGNTIYF. The CDR3 coding sequence is TGTGCCAGCAGTGAGCCCCAGACTGGAAACACCATATATTTT. The full variable domain, completed using reference TRBV28 and TRBJ1-3, is DVKVTQSSRYLVKRTGEKVFLECVQDMDHENMFWYRQDPGLGLRLIYFSYDVKMKEKGDIPEGYSVSREKKERFSLILESASTNQTSMYLCASSEPQTGNTIYFGEGSWLTVV.

Concerning this clone: Other DNA variants within this sample encode the same CDR3. V is TRBV7-9 and J is TRBJ1-1; no firm D call. Germline loops: CDR1 SEHNR, CDR2 FQNEAQ (reference sequence). Trimming removed 3 bases from V and 1 base from J, with 6 bases in between. The CDR3 sequence is 13 residues long. The CDR3 region has the DNA TGTGCCAGCAGCTTGGGAGCGAACACTGAAGCTTTCTTT. It is translated as CASSLGANTEAFF.

CDR3 nucleotide sequence: TGTGCCAGCAGTCGCTCCTCTAGCGGGAGGGCCTACGAGCAGTACTTC. Encoded protein: CASSRSSSGRAYEQYF. V is TRBV7-2 and J is TRBJ2-7; 12 positions agree with TRBD2. Germline-derived CDR1 and CDR2 are SGHTA and FQGNSA. V shed 6 bases, J shed 2 bases, and the junction held 8 bases outside the gene matches. The CDR3 has 16 amino acids.

The chain employs TRBV6-6 and TRBJ1-2, with D unresolved. CDR1 is MNHNY, CDR2 SVGAGI, per germline (reference sequence). The CDR3 totals 13 residues. Trimming took off 8 bases at V and 1 base at J, with 11 bases between the two ends. In nucleotides, the CDR3 is TGTGCCAGCTCTTTAGTGGTTAACTATGGCTACACCTTC. This codes for CASSLVVNYGYTF.

The J gene is TRBJ2-7, the V gene TRBV6-1; TRBD2 is a possible D gene (6 bases). Germline CDR1 reads MNHNS; CDR2 reads SASEGT. V lost 0 bases and J lost 5, with 14 bases in between. The CDR3 spans 15 residues. The CDR3 DNA is TGTGCCAGCAGTGAAGCGCTTCTCGGAGGGCACGAGCAGTACTTC. Translating gives CASSEALLGGHEQYF.

CDR3 sequence (DNA): TGCGCCAGCAGCTTGGGGACAGGGTTGGAAACAGATACGCAGTATTTT. Translating it yields CASSLGTGLETDTQYF. This sequence joins TRBV5-1 and TRBJ2-3, with 8 bases lining up with TRBD1. The CDR3 is made up of 16 amino acids. Trimming took 0 bases from V and 3 from J; bases not matched to a gene: 6. CDR1 and CDR2 (germline): SGHRS, YFSETQ.

Remarks on this clone: This sample also contains other DNA sequences that code for the same CDR3. The chain combines TRBV27 with TRBJ1-5; D call uncertain. This CDR3 has 14 residues. Germline CDR1 reads MNHEY; CDR2 reads SMNVEV (reference sequence). V gave up 6 bases and J gave up 3 bases, with 12 bases separating them. This CDR3 reads CASSSPGSNQPQHF. The CDR3 bases are TGTGCCAGCAGCTCACCCGGGTCCAATCAGCCCCAGCATTTT.